This T cell receptor beta chain stems from a study of Graves' ophthalmopathy and Graves' hyperthyroidism. As the template, RNA transcripts were used to amplify TCR beta CDR3 regions. Second-round multiplex PCR came after a first-round RT-PCR that employed HTBI primers. One entry per CDR3 protein results from TCRdb running MiXCR on the multiplex PCR reads. Of under 350,000 distinct CDR3 sequences listed, 17% are singletons. This clonotype has at least ten counts. This CDR3 spans 18 amino acids. The germline V gene encodes CDR1 MDHEN and CDR2 SYDVKM. V was clipped by 5 bases and J by 4 bases; unmatched bases: 14. Diagnosis relied on clinical symptoms, serum thyroxine, TRAb, thyroid ultrasound and orbital computed tomography. PBMCs had their origin in fresh peripheral blood (approximately 9.9 ml).

This TCR derives from an adult man with Graves' ophthalmopathy. The chain combines TRBV28 with TRBJ2-6; TRBD1 matches 7 bases. The sample consisted of peripheral blood. The CDR3 reads CASSKTGTDVLGANVLTF. The CDR3 DNA is TGTGCCAGCAGTAAAACCGGGACAGATGTTTTAGGGGCCAACGTCCTGACTTTC. Using reference TRBV28 and TRBJ2-6 for the parts outside the CDR3, the full variable domain is DVKVTQSSRYLVKRTGEKVFLECVQDMDHENMFWYRQDPGLGLRLIYFSYDVKMKEKGDIPEGYSVSREKKERFSLILESASTNQTSMYLCASSKTGTDVLGANVLTFGAGSRLTVL.